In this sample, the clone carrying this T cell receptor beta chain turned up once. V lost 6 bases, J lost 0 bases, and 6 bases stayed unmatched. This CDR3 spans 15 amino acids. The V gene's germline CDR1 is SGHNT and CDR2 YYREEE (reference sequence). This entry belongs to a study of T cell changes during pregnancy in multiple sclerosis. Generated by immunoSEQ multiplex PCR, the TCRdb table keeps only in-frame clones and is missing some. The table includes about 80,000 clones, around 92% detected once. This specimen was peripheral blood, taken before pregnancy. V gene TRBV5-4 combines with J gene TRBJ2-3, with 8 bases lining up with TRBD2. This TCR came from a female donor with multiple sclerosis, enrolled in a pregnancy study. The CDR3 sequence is CASTSGGPSTDTQYF. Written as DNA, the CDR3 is TGTGCCAGCACCTCGGGGGGGCCTAGCACAGATACGCAGTATTTT.